This T cell receptor beta chain was captured by sequencing in a study of T cell responses to AZD1222 COVID-19 vaccine. This CDR3 is built from 15 residues. Per the germline V gene, CDR1 is SGHRS and CDR2 is YFSETQ. The J segment lost 4 bases and the V segment lost 3 bases, leaving 6 bases of the junction unmatched. Sequencing was performed with immunoSEQ multiplex PCR; in TCRdb, only in-frame clones are kept and a portion is missing. The data contain around 100,000 clones, over 75% of them singletons. The sequences come from peripheral blood, collected on day 0 of MenACWY control vaccination. The clonotype originates from an adult in good health. The chain has TRBV5-1 and TRBJ1-4, with 7 bases matching TRBD1. The CDR3 loop reads CASSSAGGDNEKLFF. For the CDR3, the DNA is TGCGCCAGCAGCTCTGCAGGGGGAGATAATGAAAAACTGTTTTTT. The complete variable domain, with remaining parts taken from reference TRBV5-1 and TRBJ1-4, reads KAGVTQTPRYLIKTRGQQVTLSCSPISGHRSVSWYQQTPGQGLQFLFEYFSETQRNKGNFPGRFSGRQFSNSRSEMNVSTLELGDSALYLCASSSAGGDNEKLFFGSGTQLSVL.